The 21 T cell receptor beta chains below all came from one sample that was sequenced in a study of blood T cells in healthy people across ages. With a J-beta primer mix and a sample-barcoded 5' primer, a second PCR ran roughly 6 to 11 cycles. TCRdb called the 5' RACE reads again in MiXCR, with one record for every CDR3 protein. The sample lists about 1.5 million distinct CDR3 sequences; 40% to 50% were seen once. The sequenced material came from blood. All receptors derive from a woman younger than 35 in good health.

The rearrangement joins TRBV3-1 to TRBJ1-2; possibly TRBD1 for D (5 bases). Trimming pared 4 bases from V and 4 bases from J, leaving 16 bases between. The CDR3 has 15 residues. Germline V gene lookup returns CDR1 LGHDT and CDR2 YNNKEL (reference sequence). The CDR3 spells CASSPGPPGGYGYTF. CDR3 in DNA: TGTGCCAGCAGCCCGGGACCCCCCGGTGGCTATGGCTACACCTTC.

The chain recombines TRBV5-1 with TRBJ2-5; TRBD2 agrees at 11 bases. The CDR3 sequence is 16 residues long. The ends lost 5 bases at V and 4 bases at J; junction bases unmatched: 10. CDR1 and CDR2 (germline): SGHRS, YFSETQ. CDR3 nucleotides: TGCGCCAGCAGGCTAGAGCTAGCGGGAGGAAGAGAGACCCAGTACTTC. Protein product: CASRLELAGGRETQYF.

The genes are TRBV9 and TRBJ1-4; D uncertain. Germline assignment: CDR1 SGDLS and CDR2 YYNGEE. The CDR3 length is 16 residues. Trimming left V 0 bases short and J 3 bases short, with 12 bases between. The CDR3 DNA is TGTGCCAGCAGCGTAGCCCCTCATGGGGCTAATGAAAAACTGTTTTTT. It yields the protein CASSVAPHGANEKLFF. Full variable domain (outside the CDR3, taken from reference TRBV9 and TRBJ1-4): DSGVTQTPKHLITATGQRVTLRCSPRSGDLSVYWYQQSLDQGLQFLIQYYNGEERAKGNILERFSAQQFPDLHSELNLSSLELGDSALYFCASSVAPHGANEKLFFGSGTQLSVL.

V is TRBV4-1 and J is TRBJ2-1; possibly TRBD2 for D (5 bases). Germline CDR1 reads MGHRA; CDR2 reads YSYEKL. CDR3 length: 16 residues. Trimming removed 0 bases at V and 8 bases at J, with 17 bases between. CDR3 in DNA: TGCGCCAGCAGCCAAGATCGGAGCGGAGCAAGGGATGAGCAGTTCTTC. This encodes CASSQDRSGARDEQFF.

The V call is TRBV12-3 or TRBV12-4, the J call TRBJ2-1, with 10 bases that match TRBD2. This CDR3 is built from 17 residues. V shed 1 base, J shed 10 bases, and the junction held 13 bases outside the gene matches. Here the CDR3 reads CASSLGLFEREGGEQFF. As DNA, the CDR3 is TGTGCCAGCAGTTTAGGACTATTCGAGCGGGAGGGGGGAGAGCAGTTCTTC.

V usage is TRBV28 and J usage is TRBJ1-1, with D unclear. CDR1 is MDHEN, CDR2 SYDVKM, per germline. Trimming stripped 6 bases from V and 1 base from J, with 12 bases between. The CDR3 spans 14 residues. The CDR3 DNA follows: TGTGCCAGCAGGTATCCGCGGGGGAACACTGAAGCTTTCTTT. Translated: CASRYPRGNTEAFF. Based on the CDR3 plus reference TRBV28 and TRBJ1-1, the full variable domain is DVKVTQSSRYLVKRTGEKVFLECVQDMDHENMFWYRQDPGLGLRLIYFSYDVKMKEKGDIPEGYSVSREKKERFSLILESASTNQTSMYLCASRYPRGNTEAFFGQGTRLTVV.

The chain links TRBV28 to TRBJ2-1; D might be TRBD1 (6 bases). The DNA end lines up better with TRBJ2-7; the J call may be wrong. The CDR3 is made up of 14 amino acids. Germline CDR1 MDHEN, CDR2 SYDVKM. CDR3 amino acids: CASGTAGAYNEQYF. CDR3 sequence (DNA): TGTGCCAGCGGCACCGCAGGGGCCTACAATGAGCAGTACTTC.

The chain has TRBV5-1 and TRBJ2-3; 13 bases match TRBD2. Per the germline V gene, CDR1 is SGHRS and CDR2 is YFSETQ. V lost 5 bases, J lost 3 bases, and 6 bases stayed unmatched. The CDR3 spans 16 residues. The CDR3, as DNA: TGCGCCAGCAGACGGACTAGCGGGAGTGGTACAGATACGCAGTATTTT. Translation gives CASRRTSGSGTDTQYF.

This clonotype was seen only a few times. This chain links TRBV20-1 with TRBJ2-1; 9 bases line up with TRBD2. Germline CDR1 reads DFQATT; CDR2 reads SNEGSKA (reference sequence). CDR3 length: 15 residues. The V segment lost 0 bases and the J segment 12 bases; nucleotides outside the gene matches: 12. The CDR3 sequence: CSARDRGSGRWRQFF. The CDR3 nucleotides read TGCAGTGCTAGAGATCGTGGTAGCGGGAGATGGCGGCAGTTCTTC.

Written as DNA, the CDR3 is TGTGCCAGCTTGCCAGGGCAGGCGAACACTGAAGCTTTCTTT. This encodes CASLPGQANTEAFF. The chain employs TRBV7-2 and TRBJ1-1; D possibly corresponds to TRBD1 (5 bases). Germline V gene data show CDR1 as SGHTA and CDR2 as FQGNSA. Trimming pared 8 bases from V and 1 base from J, leaving 14 bases between. The length of the CDR3 is 14 residues.

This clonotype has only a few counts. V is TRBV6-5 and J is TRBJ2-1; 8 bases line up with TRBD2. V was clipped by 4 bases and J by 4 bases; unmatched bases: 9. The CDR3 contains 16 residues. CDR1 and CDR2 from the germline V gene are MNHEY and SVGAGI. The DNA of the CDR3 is TGTGCCAGCAGTTCCAGTAGCGGGAAGCTTTACAATGAGCAGTTCTTC. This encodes CASSSSSGKLYNEQFF.

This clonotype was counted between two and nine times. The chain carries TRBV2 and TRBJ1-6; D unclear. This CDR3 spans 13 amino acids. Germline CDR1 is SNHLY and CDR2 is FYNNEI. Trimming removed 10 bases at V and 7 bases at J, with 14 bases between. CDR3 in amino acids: CATQGLSNSPLHF. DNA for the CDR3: TGTGCCACCCAAGGGCTCTCCAATTCACCCCTCCACTTT.

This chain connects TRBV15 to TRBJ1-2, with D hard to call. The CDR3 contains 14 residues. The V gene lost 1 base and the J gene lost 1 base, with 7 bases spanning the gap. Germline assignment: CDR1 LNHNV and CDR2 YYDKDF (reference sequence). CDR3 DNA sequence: TGTGCCACCAGCAGAGGCCTTGGTAACTATGGCTACACCTTC. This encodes CATSRGLGNYGYTF.

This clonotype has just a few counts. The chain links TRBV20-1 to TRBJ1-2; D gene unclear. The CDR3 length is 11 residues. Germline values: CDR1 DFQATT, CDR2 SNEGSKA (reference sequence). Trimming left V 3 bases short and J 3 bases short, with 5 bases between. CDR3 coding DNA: TGCAGTGCTAGTGAATACTATGGCTACACCTTC. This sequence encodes CSASEYYGYTF.

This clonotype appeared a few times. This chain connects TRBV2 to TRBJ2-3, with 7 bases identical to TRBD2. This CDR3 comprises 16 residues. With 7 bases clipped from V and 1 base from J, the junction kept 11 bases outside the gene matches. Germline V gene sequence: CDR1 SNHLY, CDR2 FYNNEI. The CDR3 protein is CASIGDYGGGTDTQYF. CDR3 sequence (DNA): TGTGCCAGCATTGGAGATTATGGGGGGGGCACAGATACGCAGTATTTT.

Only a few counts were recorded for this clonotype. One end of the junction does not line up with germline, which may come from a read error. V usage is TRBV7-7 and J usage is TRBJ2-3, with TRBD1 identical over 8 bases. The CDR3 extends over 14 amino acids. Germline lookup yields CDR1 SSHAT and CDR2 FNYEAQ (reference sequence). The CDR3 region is CASSSTGAGDTQYF. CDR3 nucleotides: TGTGCTAGCAGCTCGACAGGGGCCGGAGATACGCAGTATTTT.

CDR3 bases: TGTGCCAGCAGGACTAGCGCGGGGGGGGGTAACACTGAAGCTTTCTTT. Translation gives CASRTSAGGGNTEAFF. The chain has TRBV7-9 and TRBJ1-1; D perhaps matches TRBD1 (5 bases). Trimming took off 6 bases at V and 2 bases at J, with 19 bases between the two ends. This CDR3 contains 16 residues. The germline V gene has CDR1 SEHNR and CDR2 FQNEAQ (reference sequence).

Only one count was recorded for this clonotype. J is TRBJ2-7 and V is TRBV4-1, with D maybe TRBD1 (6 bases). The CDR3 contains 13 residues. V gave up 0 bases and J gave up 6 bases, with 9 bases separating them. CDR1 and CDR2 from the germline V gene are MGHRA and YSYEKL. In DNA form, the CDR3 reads TGCGCCAGCAGCCAAGACAGGGGCTGCGAGCAGTACTTC. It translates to CASSQDRGCEQYF.

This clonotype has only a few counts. The CDR3 DNA reads as TGTGCCAGCAGCACACGGACAGGGGCGCCTGAAGCTTTCTTT. It codes for CASSTRTGAPEAFF. The chain carries TRBV3-1 and TRBJ1-1; 9 positions match TRBD1. The CDR3 is made up of 14 amino acids. Germline CDR1 is LGHDT and CDR2 is YNNKEL (reference sequence). With 5 bases clipped from V and 6 bases from J, the junction kept 7 bases outside the gene matches.

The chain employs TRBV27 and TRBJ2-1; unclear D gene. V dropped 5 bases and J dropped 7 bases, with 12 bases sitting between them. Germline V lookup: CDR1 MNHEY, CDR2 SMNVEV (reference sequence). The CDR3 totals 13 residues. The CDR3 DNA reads TGTGCCAGCAGTCCCCCAATGGGTAATGAGCAGTTCTTC. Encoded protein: CASSPPMGNEQFF.

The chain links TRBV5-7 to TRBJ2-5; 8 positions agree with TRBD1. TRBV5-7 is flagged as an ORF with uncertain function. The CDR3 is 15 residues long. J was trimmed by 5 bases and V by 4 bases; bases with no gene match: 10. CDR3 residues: CASSVSSGGDETQYF. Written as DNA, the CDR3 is TGTGCCAGCAGCGTGAGTTCAGGGGGCGACGAGACCCAGTACTTC.